These 18 T cell receptor beta chains share one sample of origin, sequenced in a study of blood T cell repertoires in COVID-19. Method: immunoSEQ multiplex PCR; TCRdb's copy keeps in-frame clones and lacks some. The sample holds 75,000 to 95,000 clones, about 80% seen once. The sample consisted of peripheral blood. The receptors were gathered from a middle-aged woman with active or convalescent COVID-19.

Here the CDR3 reads CASSLASTGFITLHF. The DNA for the CDR3 is TGTGCCAGCAGCTTAGCCTCGACAGGTTTTATCACCCTCCACTTT. The chain recombines TRBV7-9 with TRBJ1-6, with a possible D match to TRBD1 (6 bases). The length of the CDR3 is 15 residues. With 0 bases removed from V and 14 bases from J, the gap between germline ends came to 17 bases. CDR1 SEHNR and CDR2 FQNEAQ come from the germline V gene (reference sequence).

This clone was counted a single time. V is TRBV5-4 and J is TRBJ1-2; no clear D. CDR1 is SGHNT and CDR2 is YYREEE in the germline V gene (reference sequence). This CDR3 spans 13 amino acids. V lost 2 bases, J lost 5 bases, and 10 bases lay in between. CDR3 amino acids: CASSFGEGYGYTF. Here the CDR3 DNA reads TGTGCCAGCAGCTTCGGGGAAGGATATGGCTACACCTTC.

The chain couples TRBV28 to TRBJ2-7; tentatively, D is TRBD2 (7 bases). The length of the CDR3 is 14 residues. The V and J ends lost 6 bases and 2 bases respectively, with 14 bases between them. CDR1 and CDR2 from the germline V gene are MDHEN and SYDVKM. This chain's CDR3 is CASRWSGGPYEQYF. The CDR3 coding sequence is TGTGCCAGCAGGTGGTCCGGGGGGCCCTACGAGCAGTACTTC.

The rearrangement links TRBV5-4 to TRBJ1-6; D remains unclear. Germline CDR1 and CDR2: SGHNT and YYREEE (reference sequence). The CDR3 sequence is 13 residues long. The CDR3 DNA is TGTGCGTCCGGGAGGGAGTATGGTTCACCCCTCCACTTT. Protein sequence: CASGREYGSPLHF.

This clone appeared a few times. The chain combines TRBV4-1 with TRBJ2-5; 10 nucleotides align to TRBD1. The V segment lost 3 bases and the J segment 2 bases; nucleotides outside the gene matches: 3. The germline CDR1 and CDR2 sequences are MGHRA and YSYEKL. The CDR3 sequence is 15 residues long. CDR3 protein: CASSHPGQGQETQYF. CDR3 DNA: TGCGCCAGCAGCCATCCGGGACAGGGGCAAGAGACCCAGTACTTC.

This clone was observed many times. V and J are TRBV2 and TRBJ1-2; 8 bases agree with TRBD1. The CDR3 has 16 amino acids. Germline V gene sequence: CDR1 SNHLY, CDR2 FYNNEI. The V and J ends lost 1 base and 5 bases, in that order; junction bases with no gene match: 9. The CDR3 loop is CASSEGAGGAWYGYTF. CDR3 coding DNA: TGTGCCAGCAGTGAAGGGGCAGGGGGCGCTTGGTATGGCTACACCTTC.

The chain carries TRBV19 and TRBJ2-7; 9 positions match TRBD2. Per the germline V gene, CDR1 is LNHDA and CDR2 is SQIVND (reference sequence). With 4 bases clipped from V and 0 bases from J, the junction kept 4 bases outside the gene matches. The CDR3 totals 15 residues. The CDR3 DNA is TGTGCCAGTAGTAATAAGCGGGAGGCCTCCTACGAGCAGTACTTC. Its protein product is CASSNKREASYEQYF.

This clone was seen a few times. The CDR3 DNA follows: TGTGCCAGCAGCTCTGGCGGGACCCGAGTCAATGAGCAGTTCTTC. The encoded protein is CASSSGGTRVNEQFF. The V gene is TRBV7-9, the J gene TRBJ2-1; D is perhaps TRBD2 (6 bases). Germline CDR1 SEHNR, CDR2 FQNEAQ (reference sequence). The CDR3 length is 15 residues. The ends were cut back, 4 bases at V and 6 bases at J, with 16 bases in the middle.

As regards this clone: At one end the junction does not follow the germline gene, possibly because of a read error. Other DNA sequences within the sample encode an identical CDR3. J is TRBJ2-7 and V is TRBV28, with TRBD1 matching 7 bases. The germline CDR1 and CDR2 sequences are MDHEN and SYDVKM. The CDR3 contains 13 residues. CDR3 amino acids: CASSPTGFREQYF. Here the CDR3 DNA reads TGTGCTAGCAGCCCGACAGGGTTTAGGGAGCAGTACTTC.

The chain uses TRBV3-1 (or the pseudogene TRBV3-2) and TRBJ2-1; 10 bases align to TRBD2. The germline gives CDR1 LGHDT, CDR2 YNNKEL (reference sequence). The V segment lost 4 bases and the J segment 4 bases; nucleotides outside the gene matches: 10. This CDR3 is built from 17 residues. CDR3 in amino acids: CASSPSEGLASYNEQFF. CDR3 DNA: TGTGCCAGCAGCCCTTCGGAGGGACTAGCGAGTTACAATGAGCAGTTCTTC.

This clone was seen only once. The chain couples TRBV7-2 to TRBJ1-2, with TRBD1 identical over 7 bases. The ends lost 1 base at V and 4 bases at J; junction bases unmatched: 0. This CDR3 spans 13 amino acids. The germline V gene has CDR1 SGHTA and CDR2 FQGNSA. DNA for the CDR3: TGTGCCAGCAGCTTAGGACAGGGCTATGGCTACACCTTC. Translated, it gives CASSLGQGYGYTF.

The rearrangement joins TRBV7-3 to TRBJ1-2; D is ambiguous. Looked up from germline, CDR1 is SGHTA and CDR2 is FQGTGA. V was cut by 0 bases and J by 6 bases, with 11 bases left in between. CDR3 length: 14 amino acids. CDR3 region: CASSLTGEGHGYTF. CDR3 DNA: TGTGCCAGCAGCTTAACCGGAGAGGGCCATGGCTACACCTTC. The full variable domain, in which reference TRBV7-3 and TRBJ1-2 provide the parts outside the CDR3, is GAGVSQTPSNKVTEKGKYVELRCDPISGHTALYWYRQSLGQGPEFLIYFQGTGAADDSGLPNDRFFAVRPEGSVSTLKIQRTERGDSAVYLCASSLTGEGHGYTFGSGTRLTVV.

The V call is TRBV4-3, the J call TRBJ1-6; D gene ambiguous. CDR3 size: 16 residues. Per the germline V gene, CDR1 is LGHNA and CDR2 is YSLEER. Trimming left V 0 bases short and J 5 bases short, with 11 bases between. The CDR3 DNA is TGCGCCAGCAGCCAAGATCATGGAGTTAATAATTCACCCCTCCACTTT. Translation gives CASSQDHGVNNSPLHF.

The V gene is TRBV13, the J gene TRBJ1-4; D is unclear. The CDR3 is 14 residues long. The germline gives CDR1 PRHDT, CDR2 FYEKMQ (reference sequence). V shed 6 bases and J shed 4 bases, with 12 bases lying between them. CDR3 region: CASSPSPHNEKLFF. In nucleotides, the CDR3 is TGTGCCAGCAGTCCATCCCCCCATAATGAAAAACTGTTTTTT.

This sequence joins TRBV6-5 and TRBJ2-7, with TRBD1 matching over 9 bases. V lost 2 bases, J lost 2 bases, and 4 bases stayed unmatched. This CDR3 spans 15 amino acids. Per the germline V gene, CDR1 is MNHEY and CDR2 is SVGAGI. CDR3 loop: CASSYAGTGTYEQYF. As DNA, the CDR3 is TGTGCCAGCAGTTACGCCGGGACAGGGACCTACGAGCAGTACTTC.

The rearrangement links TRBV10-3 to TRBJ2-7; 9 positions agree with TRBD2. CDR1 is ENHRY, CDR2 SYGVKD, per germline. V lost 7 bases, J lost 3 bases, and 4 bases stayed unmatched. The CDR3 runs 13 residues. DNA of the CDR3: TGTGCCATCAATAGCGGGAGAGGCTACGAGCAGTACTTC. It translates to CAINSGRGYEQYF.

The chain couples TRBV6-2 or TRBV6-3 to TRBJ1-1; the D is unclear. This CDR3 is built from 16 residues. V lost 6 bases to trimming and J lost 7 bases, with 24 bases between them. The V gene's germline CDR1 is MNHEY and CDR2 SVGEGT. DNA of the CDR3: TGTGCCAGCAGCCTAAATATACTCTCCACAGATGTTGAAGCTTTCTTT. Translation gives CASSLNILSTDVEAFF.

This rearrangement joins TRBV28 to TRBJ1-1; no clear D. CDR1 and CDR2 (germline): MDHEN, SYDVKM. The length of the CDR3 is 17 residues. The V gene lost 5 bases and the J gene lost 2 bases, with 21 bases spanning the gap. The DNA for the CDR3 is TGTGCCAGCAGTAAGAGCGGGTGGCTGGGAGCAAACACTGAAGCTTTCTTT. Its translation: CASSKSGWLGANTEAFF. Supplemented by reference TRBV28 and TRBJ1-1, the full variable domain reads DVKVTQSSRYLVKRTGEKVFLECVQDMDHENMFWYRQDPGLGLRLIYFSYDVKMKEKGDIPEGYSVSREKKERFSLILESASTNQTSMYLCASSKSGWLGANTEAFFGQGTRLTVV.